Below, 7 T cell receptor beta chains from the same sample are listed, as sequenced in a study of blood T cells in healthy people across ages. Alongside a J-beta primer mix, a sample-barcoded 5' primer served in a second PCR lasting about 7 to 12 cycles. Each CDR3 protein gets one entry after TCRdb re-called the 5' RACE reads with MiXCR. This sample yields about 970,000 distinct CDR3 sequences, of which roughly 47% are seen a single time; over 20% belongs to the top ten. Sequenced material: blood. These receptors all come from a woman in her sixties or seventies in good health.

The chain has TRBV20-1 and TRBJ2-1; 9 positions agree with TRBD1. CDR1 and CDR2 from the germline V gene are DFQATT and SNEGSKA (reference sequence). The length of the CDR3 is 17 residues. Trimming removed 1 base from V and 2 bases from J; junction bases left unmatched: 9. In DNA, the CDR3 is TGCAGTGCTAGAGCCCAGGGCCGGGACAGGGCCTACAATGAGCAGTTCTTC. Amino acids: CSARAQGRDRAYNEQFF.

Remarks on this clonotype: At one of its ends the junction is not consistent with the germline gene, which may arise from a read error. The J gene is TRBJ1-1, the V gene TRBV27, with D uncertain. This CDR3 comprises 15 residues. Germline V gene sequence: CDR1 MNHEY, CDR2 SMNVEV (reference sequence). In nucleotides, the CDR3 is TGTGCCAGCAACGATATTGGACGCTCGAACGCTGAAGCTTTCTTT. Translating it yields CASNDIGRSNAEAFF.

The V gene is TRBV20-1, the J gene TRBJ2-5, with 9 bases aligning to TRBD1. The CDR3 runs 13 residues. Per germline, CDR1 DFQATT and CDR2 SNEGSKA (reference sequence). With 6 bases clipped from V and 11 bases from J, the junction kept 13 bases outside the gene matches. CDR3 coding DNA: TGCAGTGCCCCCCGGACAGGGGTGGATGAGCAGTACTTC. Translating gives CSAPRTGVDEQYF.

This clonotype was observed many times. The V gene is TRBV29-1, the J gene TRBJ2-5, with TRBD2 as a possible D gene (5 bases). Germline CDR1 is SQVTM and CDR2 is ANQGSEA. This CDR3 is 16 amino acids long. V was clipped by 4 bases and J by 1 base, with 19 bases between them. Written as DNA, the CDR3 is TGCAGCGTTGGAGGATTGGCCCGGAGGAGCCAAGAGACCCAGTACTTC. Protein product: CSVGGLARRSQETQYF.

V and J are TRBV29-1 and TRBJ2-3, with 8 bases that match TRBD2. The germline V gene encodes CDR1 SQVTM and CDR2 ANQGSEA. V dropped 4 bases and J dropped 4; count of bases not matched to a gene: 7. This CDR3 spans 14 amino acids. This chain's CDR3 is CSVVSGGPPDTQYF. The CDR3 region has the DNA TGCAGCGTTGTATCGGGAGGGCCTCCAGATACGCAGTATTTT.

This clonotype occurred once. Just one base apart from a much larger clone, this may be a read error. The CDR3 protein is CASSHQTGVLNIQYF. The DNA for the CDR3 is TGCGCCAGCAGCCATCAAACGGGAGTTCTAAACATTCAGTACTTC. The chain links TRBV4-1 to TRBJ2-4; a possible D gene is TRBD2 (6 bases). V lost 3 bases and J lost 6, with 15 bases in between. Per the germline V gene, CDR1 is MGHRA and CDR2 is YSYEKL. There are 15 residues in the CDR3.

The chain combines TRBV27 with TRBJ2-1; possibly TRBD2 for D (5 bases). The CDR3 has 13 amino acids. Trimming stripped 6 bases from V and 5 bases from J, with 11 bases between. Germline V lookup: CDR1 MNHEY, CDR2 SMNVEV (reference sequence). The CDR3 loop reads CASSHGRNNEQFF. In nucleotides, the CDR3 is TGTGCCAGCAGCCATGGGAGAAACAATGAGCAGTTCTTC.